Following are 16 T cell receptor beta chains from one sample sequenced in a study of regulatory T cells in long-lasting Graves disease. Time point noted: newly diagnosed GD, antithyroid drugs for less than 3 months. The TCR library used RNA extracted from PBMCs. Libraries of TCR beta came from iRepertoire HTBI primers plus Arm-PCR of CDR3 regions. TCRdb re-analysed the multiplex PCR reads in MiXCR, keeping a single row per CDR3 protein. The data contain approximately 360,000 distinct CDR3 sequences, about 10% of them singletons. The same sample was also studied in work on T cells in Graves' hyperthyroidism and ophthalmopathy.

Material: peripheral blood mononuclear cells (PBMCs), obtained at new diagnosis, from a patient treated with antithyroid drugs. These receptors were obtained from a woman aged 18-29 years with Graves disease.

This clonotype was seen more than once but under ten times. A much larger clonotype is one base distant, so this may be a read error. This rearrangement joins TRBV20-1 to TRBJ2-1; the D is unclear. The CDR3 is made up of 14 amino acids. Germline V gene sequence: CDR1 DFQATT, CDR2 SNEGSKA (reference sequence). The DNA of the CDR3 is TGCAGTGCTAGATTCCAGAGCTCCCACAATGAGCAGTTCTTC. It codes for CSARFQSSHNEQFF.

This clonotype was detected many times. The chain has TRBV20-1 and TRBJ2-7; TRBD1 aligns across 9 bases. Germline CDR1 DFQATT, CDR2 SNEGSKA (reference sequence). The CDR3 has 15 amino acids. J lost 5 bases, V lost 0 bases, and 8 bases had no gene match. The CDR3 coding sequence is TGCAGTGCTAGAGAACCCCCGGGACAGGGTGACGAGCAGTACTTC. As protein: CSAREPPGQGDEQYF.

CDR3 nucleotides: TGTGCCAGCAGTGGATCCAGGGCCGAGAGTCAGCCCCAGCATTTT. Protein product: CASSGSRAESQPQHF. The gene calls are TRBV2 and TRBJ1-5; possibly TRBD1 for D (5 bases). This CDR3 is 15 amino acids long. Trimming left V 4 bases short and J 6 bases short, with 16 bases between. Looked up from germline, CDR1 is SNHLY and CDR2 is FYNNEI.

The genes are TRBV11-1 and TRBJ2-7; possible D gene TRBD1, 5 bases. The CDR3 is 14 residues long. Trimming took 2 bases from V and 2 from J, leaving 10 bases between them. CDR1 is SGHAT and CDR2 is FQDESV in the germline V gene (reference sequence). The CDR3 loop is CASSLYDSTYEQYF. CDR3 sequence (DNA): TGTGCCAGCAGCTTATATGACAGCACCTACGAGCAGTACTTC.

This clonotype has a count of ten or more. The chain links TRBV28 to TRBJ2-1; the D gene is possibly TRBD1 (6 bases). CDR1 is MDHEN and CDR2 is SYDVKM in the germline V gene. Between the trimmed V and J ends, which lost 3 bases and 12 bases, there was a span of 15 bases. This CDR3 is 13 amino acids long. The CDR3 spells CASSLNRARGQFF. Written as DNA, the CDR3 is TGTGCCAGCAGTTTGAACAGGGCTCGTGGGCAGTTCTTC.

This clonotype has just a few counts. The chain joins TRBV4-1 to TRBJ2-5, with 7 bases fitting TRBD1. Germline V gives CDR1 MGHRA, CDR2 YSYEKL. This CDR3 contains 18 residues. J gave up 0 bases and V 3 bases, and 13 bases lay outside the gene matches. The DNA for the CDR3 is TGCGCCAGCAGCCACCCATCGGGAACAGGGGCCTACCAAGAGACCCAGTACTTC. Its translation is CASSHPSGTGAYQETQYF.

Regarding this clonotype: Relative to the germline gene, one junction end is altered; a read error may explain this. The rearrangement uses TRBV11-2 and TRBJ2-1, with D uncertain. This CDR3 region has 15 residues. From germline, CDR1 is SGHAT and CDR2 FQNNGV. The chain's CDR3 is CASSLEGSSYDEQFF. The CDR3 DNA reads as TGTGCCAGCAGCTTAGAAGGAAGCTCCTACGATGAGCAGTTCTTC.

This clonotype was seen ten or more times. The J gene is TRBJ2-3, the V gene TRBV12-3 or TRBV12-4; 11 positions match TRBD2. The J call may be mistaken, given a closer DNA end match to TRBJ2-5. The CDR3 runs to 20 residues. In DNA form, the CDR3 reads TGTGCCAGCAGTTCCGTACAAGCCAGATATAGCGGGAGGGCTCGGGAGACCCAGTACTTC. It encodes CASSSVQARYSGRARETQYF.

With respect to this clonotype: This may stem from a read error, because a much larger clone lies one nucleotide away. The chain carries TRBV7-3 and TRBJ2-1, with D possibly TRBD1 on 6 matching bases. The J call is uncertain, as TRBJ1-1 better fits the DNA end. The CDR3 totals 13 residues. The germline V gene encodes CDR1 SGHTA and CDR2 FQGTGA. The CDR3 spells CASSPLGAAEAFF. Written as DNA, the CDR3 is TGTGCCAGCAGCCCCCTGGGGGCCGCTGAAGCTTTCTTT.

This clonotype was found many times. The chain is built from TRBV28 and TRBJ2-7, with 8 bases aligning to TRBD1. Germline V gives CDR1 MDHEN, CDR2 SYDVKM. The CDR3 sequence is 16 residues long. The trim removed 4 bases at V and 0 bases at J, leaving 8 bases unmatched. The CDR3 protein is CASSYGQGNPSYEQYF. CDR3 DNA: TGTGCCAGCAGTTATGGACAGGGCAACCCCTCCTACGAGCAGTACTTC.

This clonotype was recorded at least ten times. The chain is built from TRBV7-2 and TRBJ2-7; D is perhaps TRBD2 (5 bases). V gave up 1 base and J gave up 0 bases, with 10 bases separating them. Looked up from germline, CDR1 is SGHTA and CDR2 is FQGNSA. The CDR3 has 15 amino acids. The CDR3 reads CASSLEAGYSYEQYF. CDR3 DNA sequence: TGTGCCAGCAGCTTAGAGGCGGGCTACTCCTACGAGCAGTACTTC.

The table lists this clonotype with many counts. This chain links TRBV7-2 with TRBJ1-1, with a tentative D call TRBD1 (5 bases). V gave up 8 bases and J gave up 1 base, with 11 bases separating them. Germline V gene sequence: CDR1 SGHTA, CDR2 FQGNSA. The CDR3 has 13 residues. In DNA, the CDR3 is TGTGCCAGCGGTAGAGGACAGAACACTGAAGCTTTCTTT. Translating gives CASGRGQNTEAFF.

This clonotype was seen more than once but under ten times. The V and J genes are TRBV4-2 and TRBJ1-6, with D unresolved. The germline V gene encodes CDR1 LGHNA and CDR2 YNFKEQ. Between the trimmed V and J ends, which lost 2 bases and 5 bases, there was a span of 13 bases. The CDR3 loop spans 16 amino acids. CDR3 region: CASSQRSSENNSPLHF. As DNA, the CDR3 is TGTGCCAGCAGCCAAAGAAGTTCGGAGAATAATTCACCCCTCCACTTT.

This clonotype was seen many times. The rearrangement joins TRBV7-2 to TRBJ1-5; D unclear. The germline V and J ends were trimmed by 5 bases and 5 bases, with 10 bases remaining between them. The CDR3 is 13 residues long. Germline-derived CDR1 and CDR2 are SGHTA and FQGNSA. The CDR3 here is CASSPGLHQPQHF. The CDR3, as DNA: TGTGCCAGCAGCCCCGGACTACATCAGCCCCAGCATTTT.

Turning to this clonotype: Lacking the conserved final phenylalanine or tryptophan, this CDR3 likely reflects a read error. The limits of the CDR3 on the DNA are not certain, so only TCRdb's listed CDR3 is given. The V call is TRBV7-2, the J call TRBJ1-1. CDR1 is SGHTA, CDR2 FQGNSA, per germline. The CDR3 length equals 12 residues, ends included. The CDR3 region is CASSDDPIQALS.

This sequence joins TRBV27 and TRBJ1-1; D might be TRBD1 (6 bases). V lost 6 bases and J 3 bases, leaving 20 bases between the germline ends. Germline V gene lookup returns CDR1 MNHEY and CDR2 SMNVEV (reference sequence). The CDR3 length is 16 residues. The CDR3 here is CASSPLSSTGYTEAFF. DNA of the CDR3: TGTGCCAGCAGCCCCCTATCCTCAACAGGGTACACTGAAGCTTTCTTT.